Each of the 10 T cell receptor beta chains below was sequenced from the same sample in a study of CD8+ T cells in alopecia areata. Documented treatment: oral pan-JAK inhibitor, 5-10 mg twice daily. RNA extraction and reverse transcription yielded cDNA as sequencing template. Profiled with immunoSEQ multiplex PCR; TCRdb holds only in-frame clones, not every one. This sample has roughly 190,000 clones, with approximately 56% found just once. The sequencing here drew on CD4+ T cells sorted from blood, taken at week 4, from a patient treated with tofacitinib. The source of these receptors is a human donor with alopecia areata.

Only one count was recorded for this clone. The chain couples TRBV7-2 to TRBJ1-3; D might be TRBD1 (6 bases). V was trimmed by 5 bases and J by 4 bases, leaving 9 bases between them. CDR3 length equals 13 residues. CDR1 SGHTA and CDR2 FQGNSA come from the germline V gene. DNA for the CDR3: TGTGCCAGCAGCGCTACAGGGGGAAACACCATATATTTT. This sequence encodes CASSATGGNTIYF.

The chain employs TRBV6-5 and TRBJ2-7, with D unresolved. The CDR3 is made up of 12 amino acids. V was clipped by 6 bases and J by 0 bases, with 6 bases between them. The germline gives CDR1 MNHEY, CDR2 SVGAGI. The chain's CDR3 is CASSKLSYEQYF. In DNA form, the CDR3 reads TGTGCCAGCAGCAAGCTCTCCTACGAGCAGTACTTC.

The V and J genes are TRBV4-1 and TRBJ1-2; D perhaps matches TRBD1 (6 bases). In germline, CDR1 is MGHRA, CDR2 YSYEKL. V lost 1 base and J 3 bases, leaving 12 bases between the germline ends. The CDR3 has 15 amino acids. The CDR3 here is CASSQAGGRDYGYTF. CDR3 DNA: TGCGCCAGCAGCCAAGCTGGGGGCAGGGACTATGGCTACACCTTC.

The CDR3 region has the DNA TGCGCCAGCAGCTCTGCTAGCGGGTTAGGCTACGAGCAGTACTTC. Residues: CASSSASGLGYEQYF. The gene calls are TRBV5-1 and TRBJ2-7, with TRBD2 identical over 8 bases. After removal of 3 bases from V and 3 bases from J, the junction contained 8 bases not matched to a gene. This CDR3 has 15 amino acids. Germline V gives CDR1 SGHRS, CDR2 YFSETQ.

V gene TRBV29-1 combines with J gene TRBJ2-5; 7 positions agree with TRBD1. The CDR3 is 14 amino acids. V trimming: 5 bases; J trimming: 3 bases; junction bases outside the gene matches: 9. The germline gives CDR1 SQVTM, CDR2 ANQGSEA. This chain's CDR3 is CSVPNRDREETQYF. The CDR3 coding sequence is TGCAGCGTTCCCAACCGGGACAGAGAAGAGACCCAGTACTTC.

This clone was counted a few times. The same CDR3 can be traced to other DNA sequences in this sample. The chain recombines TRBV5-1 with TRBJ2-5, with 8 bases matching TRBD1. CDR3 length: 14 residues. V was clipped by 3 bases and J by 4 bases; unmatched bases: 5. CDR1 and CDR2 (germline): SGHRS, YFSETQ. CDR3 sequence (DNA): TGCGCCAGCAGCTCAGGACAGGGTAGAGAGACCCAGTACTTC. Amino acid sequence: CASSSGQGRETQYF. Full variable domain (rest looked up from reference TRBV5-1 and TRBJ2-5): KAGVTQTPRYLIKTRGQQVTLSCSPISGHRSVSWYQQTPGQGLQFLFEYFSETQRNKGNFPGRFSGRQFSNSRSEMNVSTLELGDSALYLCASSSGQGRETQYFGPGTRLLVL.

The chain uses TRBV30 and TRBJ2-1; 7 nucleotides match TRBD2. The ends lost 6 bases at V and 5 bases at J; junction bases unmatched: 13. The germline CDR1 and CDR2 sequences are GTSNPN and SVGIG (reference sequence). CDR3 length: 15 amino acids. The CDR3 loop reads CACAPLGRVDNEQFF. In DNA form, the CDR3 reads TGTGCCTGTGCCCCCTTAGGGAGGGTTGACAATGAGCAGTTCTTC.

About this clone itself: Other nucleotide sequences from this sample produce the same CDR3. V is TRBV30 and J is TRBJ1-5, with a possible D match to TRBD1 (5 bases). CDR3 size: 15 residues. V was shortened by 3 bases and J by 1 base, with 13 bases between the two germline ends. Germline assignment: CDR1 GTSNPN and CDR2 SVGIG (reference sequence). CDR3 DNA sequence: TGTGCCTGGAGCCCTAGGGACGGAAGCAATCAGCCCCAGCATTTT. Translated, it gives CAWSPRDGSNQPQHF.

The chain links TRBV29-1 to TRBJ2-7, with D tentatively TRBD2 (6 bases). Germline CDR1 and CDR2: SQVTM and ANQGSEA. Trimming shortened V by 4 bases and J by 5 bases, and 18 bases separated the two germline ends. This CDR3 contains 14 residues. CDR3: CSVGARRETNEQYF. In DNA, the CDR3 is TGCAGCGTTGGAGCCAGGAGGGAGACCAACGAGCAGTACTTC.

This clone was detected only a few times. The chain joins TRBV7-9 to TRBJ2-7; 7 bases line up with TRBD1. V was pared by 3 bases and J by 2 bases, with 4 bases of the junction left unmatched. Germline V gives CDR1 SEHNR, CDR2 FQNEAQ (reference sequence). This CDR3 has 14 amino acids. The CDR3 region is CASSLEQGPYEQYF. The DNA for the CDR3 is TGTGCCAGCAGCTTGGAACAGGGGCCCTACGAGCAGTACTTC.